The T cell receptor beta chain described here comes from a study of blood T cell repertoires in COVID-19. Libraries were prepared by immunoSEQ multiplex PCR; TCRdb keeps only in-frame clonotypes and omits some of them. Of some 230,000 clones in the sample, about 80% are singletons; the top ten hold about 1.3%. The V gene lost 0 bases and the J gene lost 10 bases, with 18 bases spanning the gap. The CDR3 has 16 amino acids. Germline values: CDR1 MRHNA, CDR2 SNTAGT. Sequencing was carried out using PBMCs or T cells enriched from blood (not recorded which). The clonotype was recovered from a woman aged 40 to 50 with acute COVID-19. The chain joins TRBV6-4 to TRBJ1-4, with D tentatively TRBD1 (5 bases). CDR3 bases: TGTGCCAGCAGTGACTCCCTCCCGTGGAGGGGTGGAAAACTGTTTTTT. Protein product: CASSDSLPWRGGKLFF.